Below are 17 T cell receptor beta chains sequenced from a single sample in a study of T-cell reconstitution after alpha-beta-depleted transplantation in children. It was with unique molecular identifiers that the TCRbeta library was prepared. TCRdb ran MiXCR on the PCR reads and lists one entry per CDR3 protein. The sample holds 600,000 to 700,000 distinct CDR3 sequences; around 13% are singletons and the top ten take 0.79%. Sequenced here: PBMCs, sampled before TCRalphabeta/CD19-depleted stem cell transplant. The receptors stem from a girl aged 2-9 years with congenital amegakaryocytic thrombocytopenia, due to receive a stem cell transplant.

A word on this clonotype: A much larger clonotype is one base distant, so this may be a read error. No conserved phenylalanine or tryptophan is present at the end of the CDR3, so a read error is the likely explanation. The chain recombines TRBV5-1 with TRBJ2-5, with 8 bases matching TRBD1. Losses at the gene ends were 3 bases for V and 6 bases for J; bases not matched to a gene: 7. CDR1 is SGHRS and CDR2 is YFSETQ in the germline V gene. The CDR3 is 14 amino acids. In DNA, the CDR3 is TGCGCCAGCAGCTCTTTGGACAGGGAGAAGACCCAGTACTTA. Its translation: CASSSLDREKTQYL.

This clonotype was recorded at least ten times. The rearrangement links TRBV5-1 to TRBJ1-1; tentatively, D is TRBD1 (5 bases). The V and J ends lost 4 bases and 8 bases respectively, with 15 bases between them. The CDR3 length is 13 residues. Germline V gene sequence: CDR1 SGHRS, CDR2 YFSETQ. The CDR3 sequence is CASSPGTAAEAFF. For the CDR3, the DNA is TGCGCCAGCAGCCCAGGGACCGCGGCAGAAGCTTTCTTT. Full variable domain (missing parts from reference TRBV5-1 and TRBJ1-1): KAGVTQTPRYLIKTRGQQVTLSCSPISGHRSVSWYQQTPGQGLQFLFEYFSETQRNKGNFPGRFSGRQFSNSRSEMNVSTLELGDSALYLCASSPGTAAEAFFGQGTRLTVV.

This clonotype has a count of ten or more. The chain joins TRBV27 to TRBJ1-5; D call uncertain. Germline CDR1 is MNHEY and CDR2 is SMNVEV (reference sequence). The CDR3 totals 10 residues. V was shortened by 4 bases and J by 7 bases, with 2 bases between the two germline ends. The CDR3 DNA is TGTGCCAGCAGTTACCAGCCCCAGCATTTT. Translation: CASSYQPQHF.

The table lists this clonotype with many counts. The chain couples TRBV15 to TRBJ2-2; D may be TRBD2 (6 bases). The CDR3 is 16 residues long. Germline CDR1 is LNHNV and CDR2 is YYDKDF (reference sequence). Trimming shortened V by 5 bases and J by 1 base, and 14 bases separated the two germline ends. The CDR3 bases are TGTGCCACCAGCTGGGGGAGGACAAGGAACACCGGGGAGCTGTTTTTT. As protein: CATSWGRTRNTGELFF. Full variable domain (outside the CDR3, taken from reference TRBV15 and TRBJ2-2): DAMVIQNPRYQVTQFGKPVTLSCSQTLNHNVMYWYQQKSSQAPKLLFHYYDKDFNNEADTPDNFQSRRPNTSFCFLDIRSPGLGDTAMYLCATSWGRTRNTGELFFGEGSRLTVL.

This clonotype was seen a few times. This chain links TRBV9 with TRBJ1-2; D unresolved. This CDR3 is built from 14 residues. V was cut by 5 bases and J by 2 bases, with 13 bases left in between. In germline, CDR1 is SGDLS, CDR2 YYNGEE. CDR3 in DNA: TGTGCCAGCAGAGCCCAGGCGGTCAACTATGGCTACACCTTC. It encodes CASRAQAVNYGYTF.

This chain links TRBV20-1 with TRBJ2-3; a possible D gene is TRBD1 (10 bases). Germline V gene sequence: CDR1 DFQATT, CDR2 SNEGSKA (reference sequence). With 6 bases removed from V and 6 bases from J, the gap between germline ends came to 25 bases. The CDR3 contains 16 residues. CDR3 sequence reads: CSAPGQGGLAVDTQYF. The CDR3 coding sequence is TGCAGTGCGCCCGGACAGGGGGGACTAGCTGTGGATACGCAGTATTTT.

The chain carries TRBV15 and TRBJ2-3; 7 bases agree with TRBD2. The J segment lost 4 bases and the V segment lost 5 bases, leaving 6 bases of the junction unmatched. Looked up from germline, CDR1 is LNHNV and CDR2 is YYDKDF (reference sequence). The CDR3 spans 14 residues. CDR3 nucleotide sequence: TGTGCCACCAGCCACCGACTAGCTCCAGATACGCAGTATTTT. Residues: CATSHRLAPDTQYF. The entire variable domain, with the rest obtained from reference TRBV15 and TRBJ2-3, is as follows: DAMVIQNPRYQVTQFGKPVTLSCSQTLNHNVMYWYQQKSSQAPKLLFHYYDKDFNNEADTPDNFQSRRPNTSFCFLDIRSPGLGDTAMYLCATSHRLAPDTQYFGPGTRLTVL.

This clonotype showed up just a few times. The chain combines TRBV10-3 with TRBJ1-1, with a weak D call TRBD1 (6 bases). V lost 5 bases to trimming and J lost 4 bases, with 17 bases between them. This CDR3 has 15 amino acids. The germline V gene encodes CDR1 ENHRY and CDR2 SYGVKD. The CDR3 coding sequence is TGTGCCATCAGTCAGATCGGGGGCAGGGGCACTGAAGCTTTCTTT. This sequence encodes CAISQIGGRGTEAFF.

This clonotype occurred a few times. The gene calls are TRBV6-1 and TRBJ2-1; 11 bases align to TRBD2. Germline V gives CDR1 MNHNS, CDR2 SASEGT. Germline trimming cut 6 bases from V and 5 bases from J; bases unmatched to any gene: 6. This CDR3 has 15 amino acids. The CDR3 loop reads CASSPTSGRHNEQFF. The CDR3 nucleotides read TGTGCCAGCAGCCCCACTAGCGGGAGACACAATGAGCAGTTCTTC.

This sequence joins TRBV20-1 and TRBJ2-7; 10 bases are a match to TRBD2. This CDR3 region has 15 residues. The germline V gene has CDR1 DFQATT and CDR2 SNEGSKA (reference sequence). Losses at the gene ends were 1 base for V and 3 bases for J; bases not matched to a gene: 6. This CDR3 reads CSARGASGRGYEQYF. As DNA, the CDR3 is TGCAGTGCTAGAGGGGCTAGCGGGAGAGGCTACGAGCAGTACTTC.

This chain uses TRBV20-1 with TRBJ2-3; perhaps TRBD2 as D (6 bases). Germline-derived CDR1 and CDR2 are DFQATT and SNEGSKA (reference sequence). Between the trimmed V and J ends, which lost 8 bases and 4 bases, there was a span of 19 bases. This CDR3 is 14 amino acids long. In nucleotides, the CDR3 is TGCAGTACTGGAGGGCCGGTCACTTCAGATACGCAGTATTTT. This codes for CSTGGPVTSDTQYF.

This clonotype was picked up many times. V usage is TRBV21-1 and J usage is TRBJ2-7. TRBV21-1 constitutes a pseudogene. The CDR3 sequence is 15 residues long. The CDR3 loop is CASTENAGMTYEQYF. In nucleotides, the CDR3 is TGTGCCAGCACCGAAAACGCAGGAATGACCTACGAGCAGTACTTC.

The V and J genes are TRBV24-1 and TRBJ2-1; D gene unclear. The CDR3 spans 17 residues. From germline, CDR1 is KGHDR and CDR2 SFDVKD. V lost 0 bases, J lost 7 bases, and 18 bases lay in between. The CDR3, as DNA: TGTGCCACCAGTGATTTGCGGATAGGGTCCCCTGGTAATGAGCAGTTCTTC. Its translation: CATSDLRIGSPGNEQFF.

The sample holds one count of this clonotype. The V gene is TRBV10-3, the J gene TRBJ1-2; maybe TRBD1 (5 bases). This CDR3 spans 16 amino acids. Germline CDR1 reads ENHRY; CDR2 reads SYGVKD. V was shortened by 8 bases and J by 5 bases, with 24 bases between the two germline ends. In nucleotides, the CDR3 is TGTGCCATCGGGACCTTAGAGGATTGGGACCGTTATGGCTACACCTTC. This translates into CAIGTLEDWDRYGYTF.

The V call is TRBV5-1, the J call TRBJ2-3; 9 bases are shared with TRBD1. The CDR3 loop spans 14 amino acids. V lost 5 bases and J lost 4; bases outside the gene matches: 5. The germline V gene has CDR1 SGHRS and CDR2 YFSETQ. CDR3 nucleotide sequence: TGCGCCAGCAGACAGACAGGGGGACCAGATACGCAGTATTTT. It codes for CASRQTGGPDTQYF.

This clonotype was counted many times. The gene calls are TRBV18 and TRBJ1-1; 7 bases map to TRBD1. V was pared by 3 bases and J by 8 bases, with 9 bases of the junction left unmatched. The germline V gene encodes CDR1 KGHSH and CDR2 LQKENI. The CDR3 length is 14 residues. The DNA for the CDR3 is TGTGCCAGCTCACCGACAGGGCCCAATCCCGAAGCTTTCTTT. Encoded protein: CASSPTGPNPEAFF.

This clonotype was detected only a few times. V is TRBV5-4 and J is TRBJ1-1; D is perhaps TRBD1 (6 bases). V was shortened by 0 bases and J by 3 bases, with 24 bases between the two germline ends. This CDR3 comprises 19 residues. Germline V gene lookup returns CDR1 SGHNT and CDR2 YYREEE (reference sequence). CDR3 sequence: CASSLVRRGRYLRDTEAFF. CDR3 in DNA: TGTGCCAGCAGCTTGGTACGACGGGGGCGATACCTTAGGGACACTGAAGCTTTCTTT.